Detailed here is one T cell receptor (beta chain). The antigen remains unidentified. Treatment: about 20 received Ad26.COV2.S at low or high dose, single or two shots; about 5 received placebo; per-sample allocation not given. On day 63 after the first injection, vaccine and placebo recipients gave samples. Donation was by an adult aged 18-55 years who was in Boston. The data were obtained in a study of Ad26.COV2.S vaccination and SARS-CoV-2 variants. Overall study context: The Ad26.COV2.S arm of the COV1001 trial was where the donor was placed. Study results and limitations: Substantial breadth was reported for post-vaccination spike-specific CD8+ and CD4+ T cells. Non-spike TCR breadth showed similarity between vaccine and placebo recipients.

The CDR3 is 16 residues long. With 5 bases clipped from V and 9 bases from J, the junction kept 16 bases outside the gene matches. The germline gives CDR1 SEHNR, CDR2 FQNEAQ (reference sequence). Clones were read by immunoSEQ multiplex PCR, and TCRdb kept only the in-frame ones, dropping some. In the table there are about 680,000 clones, roughly 90% of which are singletons. The sequences come from peripheral blood, collected in a trial of Ad26.COV2.S vaccine versus placebo. This receptor was taken from a person between 18 and 59 years old who received the Ad26.COV2.S COVID-19 vaccine or a placebo. The J gene is TRBJ2-4, the V gene TRBV7-9; 7 bases match TRBD2. CDR3 region: CASSRGDGFLRSIQYF. As DNA, the CDR3 is TGTGCCAGCAGCCGGGGGGACGGCTTCCTAAGGAGCATTCAGTACTTC.